Listed here are 26 T cell receptor beta chains from one sample, sequenced in a study of blood T cells in healthy people across ages. Next came a second PCR, run for roughly 6 to 11 cycles, which used a sample-barcoded 5' primer along with a J-beta primer mix. Using its own MiXCR run on the 5' RACE reads, TCRdb lists one record per CDR3 protein. The sample has roughly 720,000 distinct CDR3 sequences; about 53% are singletons. Sample: blood. Every receptor here comes from an elderly man in good health.

This clonotype turned up a few times. The chain couples TRBV5-1 to TRBJ1-4; 8 nucleotides agree with TRBD1. This CDR3 region has 15 residues. CDR1 is SGHRS and CDR2 is YFSETQ in the germline V gene. Trimming removed 4 bases from V and 5 bases from J; junction bases left unmatched: 7. As DNA, the CDR3 is TGCGCCAGCAGCCCGCACAGGGGGAAAAATGAAAAACTGTTTTTT. Amino acid sequence: CASSPHRGKNEKLFF.

Regarding this clonotype: Sequence at one end of the junction differs from germline and may be a read error. V and J are TRBV20-1 and TRBJ2-1; 9 nucleotides match TRBD2. The CDR3 totals 15 residues. Germline values: CDR1 DFQATT, CDR2 SNEGSKA (reference sequence). CDR3 sequence: CSARTGTSSYNELFF. CDR3 DNA sequence: TGCAGTGCTAGAACCGGGACTAGCTCCTACAATGAGCTGTTCTTC.

The rearrangement uses TRBV14 and TRBJ2-3, with a possible D match to TRBD1 (6 bases). This CDR3 comprises 14 residues. In germline, CDR1 is SGHDN, CDR2 FVKESK. Trimming removed 1 base at V and 14 bases at J, with 19 bases between. The DNA for the CDR3 is TGTGCCAGCAGCCAAGTGAGTGGGGGCAGATACGCGTATTTT. Encoded protein: CASSQVSGGRYAYF.

This chain links TRBV5-1 with TRBJ2-1, with a tentative D call TRBD2 (6 bases). Trimming stripped 4 bases from V and 6 bases from J, with 14 bases between. The CDR3 spans 14 residues. The germline V gene has CDR1 SGHRS and CDR2 YFSETQ. The CDR3 spells CASSRGGPSNEQFF. The CDR3 DNA follows: TGCGCCAGCAGCCGAGGAGGGCCGAGCAATGAGCAGTTCTTC.

The rearrangement links TRBV15 to TRBJ2-1, with no clear D. V lost 4 bases and J lost 0, with 10 bases in between. The CDR3 runs to 15 residues. CDR1 and CDR2 (germline): LNHNV, YYDKDF (reference sequence). CDR3 in amino acids: CATSKKTLSYNEQFF. CDR3 sequence (DNA): TGTGCCACCAGCAAAAAGACTCTCTCCTACAATGAGCAGTTCTTC.

The chain carries TRBV6-5 and TRBJ1-6; a possible D gene is TRBD1 (6 bases). V dropped 7 bases and J dropped 9 bases, with 13 bases sitting between them. The CDR3 spans 13 residues. Germline-derived CDR1 and CDR2 are MNHEY and SVGAGI. The CDR3 spells CASTGTQGSPLHF. The CDR3 DNA reads as TGTGCCAGCACCGGGACACAGGGTTCACCCCTCCACTTT.

This clonotype was detected a few times. CDR3 in DNA: TGTGCCAGCAGCCAAGAGAGACTAGCGGGAGGTTCCCGTTTACAAGAGACCCAGTACTTC. The encoded protein is CASSQERLAGGSRLQETQYF. This rearrangement joins TRBV14 to TRBJ2-7; TRBD2 matches at 13 bases. The J call is in doubt because the DNA end fits TRBJ2-5 better. This CDR3 is built from 20 residues. CDR1 is SGHDN and CDR2 is FVKESK in the germline V gene.

The count of this clonotype is one. The chain recombines TRBV7-6 with TRBJ2-1; D not certain. Trimming stripped 1 base from V and 9 bases from J, with 10 bases between. Germline V lookup: CDR1 SGHVS, CDR2 FNYEAQ. CDR3 size: 13 residues. The CDR3 is CASSLGLDTEQFF. CDR3 bases: TGTGCCAGCAGCTTAGGTCTAGACACTGAGCAGTTCTTC.

The chain is built from TRBV5-1 and TRBJ1-6; 10 positions agree with TRBD1. CDR3 length: 19 amino acids. CDR1 is SGHRS, CDR2 YFSETQ, per germline. V lost 3 bases, J lost 6 bases, and 15 bases stayed unmatched. The CDR3 is CASSSEPGQGFAANSPLHF. In DNA, the CDR3 is TGCGCCAGCAGCTCGGAACCGGGACAGGGGTTTGCAGCTAATTCACCCCTCCACTTT.

This chain joins TRBV20-1 and TRBJ2-7; D uncertain. Trimming removed 8 bases at V and 0 bases at J, with 14 bases between. The CDR3 runs to 13 residues. The V gene's germline CDR1 is DFQATT and CDR2 SNEGSKA (reference sequence). The CDR3 DNA reads as TGCAGTCTCTTAGCAGGCTTCTCCTACGAGCAGTACTTC. Translating it yields CSLLAGFSYEQYF.

This clonotype was found a few times. The CDR3, as DNA: TGTGCCAGCAGCCAAGAGGGAGGGTCAGGGGAAACTGAAGCTTTCTTT. The encoded protein is CASSQEGGSGETEAFF. The chain combines TRBV4-2 with TRBJ1-1, with D tentatively TRBD1 (6 bases). The germline V gene has CDR1 LGHNA and CDR2 YNFKEQ. The CDR3 contains 16 residues. The V gene lost 0 bases and the J gene lost 5 bases, with 16 bases spanning the gap.

This clonotype was found once. The rearrangement uses TRBV10-3 and TRBJ2-1; D is ambiguous. V lost 2 bases, J lost 0 bases, and 5 bases lay in between. The CDR3 sequence is 14 residues long. Per germline, CDR1 ENHRY and CDR2 SYGVKD. The CDR3 DNA reads TGTGCCATCAGTGAGGGAGCCTCCTACAATGAGCAGTTCTTC. Translating gives CAISEGASYNEQFF.

A few counts support this clonotype. The rearrangement joins TRBV24-1 to TRBJ1-2; D may be TRBD1 (5 bases). The CDR3 contains 13 residues. CDR1 KGHDR and CDR2 SFDVKD come from the germline V gene. With 7 bases removed from V and 4 bases from J, the gap between germline ends came to 12 bases. The CDR3 DNA reads as TGTGCCACCAGGACTGGAGGGGCCTATGGCTACACCTTC. It encodes CATRTGGAYGYTF.

This clonotype occurred a few times. This rearrangement joins TRBV29-1 to TRBJ2-5; perhaps TRBD1 as D (5 bases). V was shortened by 5 bases and J by 2 bases, with 15 bases between the two germline ends. In germline, CDR1 is SQVTM, CDR2 ANQGSEA. The CDR3 runs to 14 residues. The CDR3 DNA sequence: TGCAGCGTTATCTCGGACACAAGGCAAGAGACCCAGTACTTC. Protein sequence: CSVISDTRQETQYF.

In its sample, this clonotype was seen many times. The V gene is TRBV5-1, the J gene TRBJ2-1; unclear D gene. Trimming took off 0 bases at V and 0 bases at J, with 7 bases between the two ends. The CDR3 contains 15 residues. The germline V gene encodes CDR1 SGHRS and CDR2 YFSETQ. The CDR3 coding sequence is TGCGCCAGCAGCTTGGATGGTAGCTCCTACAATGAGCAGTTCTTC. Amino acid sequence: CASSLDGSSYNEQFF.

CDR3 in amino acids: CASSFGLAGGPLNEQFF. The CDR3 coding sequence is TGTGCCAGCAGCTTCGGACTAGCGGGAGGGCCCTTAAATGAGCAGTTCTTC. The V gene is TRBV13, the J gene TRBJ2-1; 15 nucleotides agree with TRBD2. Germline lookup yields CDR1 PRHDT and CDR2 FYEKMQ (reference sequence). J lost 7 bases, V lost 3 bases, and 7 bases had no gene match. The CDR3 has 17 residues.

CDR3 sequence: CASSQVRAYGYTF. CDR3 nucleotide sequence: TGTGCCAGCAGCCAAGTCAGGGCCTATGGCTACACCTTC. The chain couples TRBV3-1 to TRBJ1-2; perhaps TRBD1 as D (5 bases). The germline V and J ends were trimmed by 1 base and 4 bases, with 7 bases remaining between them. The CDR3 covers 13 residues. Germline assignment: CDR1 LGHDT and CDR2 YNNKEL (reference sequence).

This clonotype was seen once. The chain has TRBV11-1 and TRBJ2-5; either TRBD1 or TRBD2 may supply D (5 bases each). This CDR3 is 15 amino acids long. Between the trimmed V and J ends, which lost 1 base and 7 bases, there was a span of 16 bases. Germline loops: CDR1 SGHAT, CDR2 FQDESV (reference sequence). In nucleotides, the CDR3 is TGTGCCAGCAGCTTAGGGCGAGCGGACGGGACGACCCAGTACTTC. This sequence encodes CASSLGRADGTTQYF.

The rearrangement links TRBV5-6 to TRBJ2-3, with D possibly being TRBD1 (5 bases). The CDR3 totals 15 residues. Per the germline V gene, CDR1 is SGHDT and CDR2 is YYEEEE. With 2 bases removed from V and 2 bases from J, the gap between germline ends came to 12 bases. The CDR3 DNA reads TGTGCCAGCAGCTTCGTGACAGTAGTCACAGATACGCAGTATTTT. Protein sequence: CASSFVTVVTDTQYF.

This sequence joins TRBV6-1 and TRBJ2-7, with D possibly TRBD1 on 5 matching bases. V shed 3 bases and J shed 3 bases, with 12 bases lying between them. This CDR3 spans 14 amino acids. Germline CDR1 MNHNS, CDR2 SASEGT. The CDR3 bases are TGTGCCAGCAGTGATATTTCCAGGGACTACGAGCAGTACTTC. This translates into CASSDISRDYEQYF.

The chain recombines TRBV28 with TRBJ2-2; TRBD2 aligns across 8 bases. The CDR3 covers 15 residues. The V segment lost 5 bases and the J segment 5 bases; nucleotides outside the gene matches: 7. Germline V CDR1 and CDR2: MDHEN, SYDVKM. The CDR3: CASSPSRGGTGELFF. CDR3 sequence (DNA): TGTGCCAGCAGTCCCAGCCGCGGGGGGACCGGGGAGCTGTTTTTT.

J is TRBJ1-1 and V is TRBV20-1; no clear D. This CDR3 comprises 12 residues. Germline V lookup: CDR1 DFQATT, CDR2 SNEGSKA (reference sequence). The V end was cut by 6 bases, the J end by 2 bases, with 10 bases between. Written as DNA, the CDR3 is TGCAGTGCGGATTTAGCTAACACTGAAGCTTTCTTT. Its protein is CSADLANTEAFF.

CDR3 sequence (DNA): TGTGCCAGCCGGACAGGGGGCGTCGCGACCGACAATGAGCAGTTCTTC. The encoded protein is CASRTGGVATDNEQFF. This sequence joins TRBV12-3 or TRBV12-4 and TRBJ2-1; TRBD1 matches at 11 bases. The CDR3 spans 16 residues. V was clipped by 8 bases and J by 5 bases; unmatched bases: 11.

The chain uses TRBV24-1 and TRBJ1-2; TRBD1 aligns across 10 bases. This CDR3 has 16 residues. After removal of 5 bases from V and 3 bases from J, the junction contained 8 bases not matched to a gene. Germline lookup yields CDR1 KGHDR and CDR2 SFDVKD. The CDR3 nucleotides read TGTGCCACCAGTGCCCGTCGTGGACAGGGGGACTATGGCTACACCTTC. It encodes CATSARRGQGDYGYTF.

In its sample, this clonotype was seen a few times. The chain carries TRBV6-5 and TRBJ2-2; TRBD2 aligns across 8 bases. Trimming removed 2 bases from V and 0 bases from J; junction bases left unmatched: 8. Germline values: CDR1 MNHEY, CDR2 SVGAGI. The CDR3 has 18 residues. The CDR3 reads CASSYVSAGGPNTGELFF. DNA of the CDR3: TGTGCCAGCAGTTACGTTTCTGCGGGAGGCCCGAACACCGGGGAGCTGTTTTTT.

The chain combines TRBV9 with TRBJ2-5, with D hard to call. V lost 2 bases and J 5 bases, leaving 10 bases between the germline ends. CDR3 length equals 13 residues. Per germline, CDR1 SGDLS and CDR2 YYNGEE. CDR3 loop: CASSVGGGETQYF. The CDR3 DNA reads TGTGCCAGCAGCGTTGGCGGCGGCGAGACCCAGTACTTC.